Listed here are 24 T cell receptor beta chains from one sample, sequenced in a study of blood T cell repertoires in COVID-19. The repertoire was sequenced with immunoSEQ multiplex PCR; TCRdb's copy has only in-frame clones and lacks some. The sample holds roughly 180,000 clones, around 79% seen once. Sequencing was performed on peripheral blood. These receptors came from a man in his 60s with active or convalescent COVID-19.

V and J are TRBV7-2 and TRBJ2-5; D perhaps matches TRBD2 (5 bases). Trimming removed 6 bases at V and 4 bases at J, with 18 bases between. CDR3 length equals 15 residues. Germline V gives CDR1 SGHTA, CDR2 FQGNSA. This CDR3 reads CASSYGIGSAETQYF. Here the CDR3 DNA reads TGTGCCAGCAGTTATGGAATAGGGAGTGCAGAGACCCAGTACTTC.

The CDR3 region has the DNA TGTGCCAGCAGGGCCCAGGGGAGGGGATCCTCTGGAAACACCATATATTTT. Protein product: CASRAQGRGSSGNTIYF. The chain combines TRBV25-1 with TRBJ1-3; D possibly corresponds to TRBD1 (6 bases). Trimming removed 6 bases at V and 0 bases at J, with 18 bases between. CDR3 size: 17 residues. The germline CDR1 and CDR2 sequences are MGHDK and SYGVNS. The full variable domain, with the rest looked up from reference TRBV25-1 and TRBJ1-3, is EADIYQTPRYLVIGTGKKITLECSQTMGHDKMYWYQQDPGMELHLIHYSYGVNSTEKGDLSSESTVSRIRTEHFPLTLESARPSHTSQYLCASRAQGRGSSGNTIYFGEGSWLTVV.

This clone was picked up a small number of times. The J gene is TRBJ1-6, the V gene TRBV5-5; TRBD1 might be the D (6 bases). The CDR3 loop spans 17 amino acids. The V end lost 3 bases, the J end lost 2 bases, and 15 bases lay between the germline ends. CDR1 SGHKS and CDR2 YYEKEE come from the germline V gene (reference sequence). The CDR3 nucleotides are TGTGCCAGCAGCTATGGGACACTCGACCCCTATAATTCACCCCTCCACTTT. It is translated as CASSYGTLDPYNSPLHF.

This chain connects TRBV27 to TRBJ2-1; 10 nucleotides align to TRBD2. The germline CDR1 and CDR2 sequences are MNHEY and SMNVEV (reference sequence). Trimming at V came to 3 bases and at J to 8 bases, leaving 10 bases not matched to a gene. This CDR3 spans 16 amino acids. The CDR3 bases are TGTGCCAGCAGTTTCCGAAAGCGGGAGGGCCTGCATGAGCAGTTCTTC. As protein: CASSFRKREGLHEQFF.

The chain recombines TRBV27 with TRBJ2-7; tentative D call: TRBD2 (6 bases). The CDR3 length is 15 residues. Trimming took 2 bases from V and 2 from J, leaving 13 bases between them. Germline CDR1 MNHEY, CDR2 SMNVEV (reference sequence). CDR3 nucleotide sequence: TGTGCCAGCAGTTTAACCAAAACGGGGGCCTACGAGCAGTACTTC. This codes for CASSLTKTGAYEQYF.

The rearrangement links TRBV11-2 to TRBJ2-7; 12 bases are a match to TRBD2. The CDR3 contains 16 residues. With 5 bases clipped from V and 4 bases from J, the junction kept 9 bases outside the gene matches. CDR1 is SGHAT, CDR2 FQNNGV, per germline. CDR3 loop: CASSPPGLAGSYEQYF. The CDR3 DNA follows: TGTGCCAGCAGCCCACCGGGACTAGCGGGCTCTTACGAGCAGTACTTC.

The chain is built from TRBV3-1 (or the pseudogene TRBV3-2) and TRBJ1-3, with 8 nucleotides matching TRBD1. The germline CDR1 and CDR2 sequences are LGHDT and YNNKEL (reference sequence). The CDR3 is 16 residues long. V gave up 7 bases and J gave up 0 bases; unmatched junction bases: 8. The CDR3 here is CASTQGATVSGNTIYF. For the CDR3, the DNA is TGTGCCAGCACCCAGGGGGCTACTGTCTCTGGAAACACCATATATTTT.

V is TRBV7-3 and J is TRBJ2-2; D perhaps matches TRBD1 (5 bases). Germline V gives CDR1 SGHTA, CDR2 FQGTGA. Trimming cost V 1 base and J 3 bases, with 18 bases left between them. This CDR3 is 18 amino acids long. CDR3 sequence reads: CASSLRGFRTGDTGELFF. Here the CDR3 DNA reads TGTGCCAGCAGCTTAAGGGGCTTTAGAACAGGAGACACCGGGGAGCTGTTTTTT.

The chain couples TRBV28 to TRBJ2-1, with TRBD2 as a possible D gene (6 bases). The CDR3 length is 15 residues. The ends were cut back, 2 bases at V and 2 bases at J, with 10 bases in the middle. Germline lookup yields CDR1 MDHEN and CDR2 SYDVKM. The CDR3 loop reads CASSLGGITYNEQFF. The CDR3 DNA reads TGTGCCAGCAGTTTAGGCGGGATTACCTACAATGAGCAGTTCTTC.

The chain joins TRBV7-2 to TRBJ2-7; D may be TRBD2 (6 bases). The length of the CDR3 is 15 residues. Germline CDR1 is SGHTA and CDR2 is FQGNSA. Trimming took 5 bases from V and 0 from J, leaving 14 bases between them. The CDR3 sequence is CASSRGTLSSYEQYF. The CDR3 coding sequence is TGTGCCAGCAGCCGCGGGACTTTGAGCTCCTACGAGCAGTACTTC.

The rearrangement links TRBV28 to TRBJ1-5; the D is unclear. Germline lookup yields CDR1 MDHEN and CDR2 SYDVKM. Trimming cost V 1 base and J 9 bases, with 13 bases left between them. The CDR3 is 14 residues long. The CDR3: CASSLSRNLGPQHF. The CDR3, as DNA: TGTGCCAGCAGTTTATCACGCAACCTAGGGCCCCAGCATTTT.

The CDR3 DNA follows: TGTGCCAGCAGCCAACTAGCGGGAGACTTGCGGGAGCAGTACTTC. Its protein product is CASSQLAGDLREQYF. The chain uses TRBV6-5 and TRBJ2-7; 11 bases fit TRBD2. The ends lost 6 bases at V and 7 bases at J; junction bases unmatched: 11. Germline V CDR1 and CDR2: MNHEY, SVGAGI. The CDR3 length is 15 residues.

This sequence joins TRBV15 and TRBJ2-7; D not certain. This CDR3 region has 14 residues. The V gene lost 1 base and the J gene lost 0 bases, with 7 bases spanning the gap. Looked up from germline, CDR1 is LNHNV and CDR2 is YYDKDF (reference sequence). The CDR3 coding sequence is TGTGCCACCAGCAGAGGCCGAGTCTCCTACGAGCAGTACTTC. This sequence encodes CATSRGRVSYEQYF.

The chain is built from TRBV27 and TRBJ2-2; D is ambiguous. This CDR3 contains 18 residues. Germline V gives CDR1 MNHEY, CDR2 SMNVEV (reference sequence). V was pared by 2 bases and J by 1 base, with 17 bases between. CDR3 sequence: CASSLAVVRRQNTGELFF. Here the CDR3 DNA reads TGTGCCAGCAGTTTAGCCGTTGTTCGGCGGCAGAACACCGGGGAGCTGTTTTTT.

The J gene is TRBJ1-2, the V gene TRBV12-3 or TRBV12-4; no firm D call. Trimming cost V 5 bases and J 8 bases, with 12 bases left between them. This CDR3 is built from 12 residues. As DNA, the CDR3 is TGTGCCAGCAGTGCAGTGGCCGGGGGCTACACCTTC. Amino acid sequence: CASSAVAGGYTF.

This rearrangement joins TRBV7-9 to TRBJ2-2, with 10 nucleotides matching TRBD1. The CDR3 spans 15 residues. V was pared by 4 bases and J by 6 bases, with 5 bases of the junction left unmatched. Germline assignment: CDR1 SEHNR and CDR2 FQNEAQ (reference sequence). CDR3 in DNA: TGTGCCAGCAGCTCGACAGGGGGCGCGTCCGGGGAGCTGTTTTTT. Translating it yields CASSSTGGASGELFF. Full variable domain (remainder filled in from reference TRBV7-9 and TRBJ2-2): DTGVSQNPRHKITKRGQNVTFRCDPISEHNRLYWYRQTLGQGPEFLTYFQNEAQLEKSRLLSDRFSAERPKGSFSTLEIQRTEQGDSAMYLCASSSTGGASGELFFGEGSRLTVL.

The gene calls are TRBV4-3 and TRBJ2-7; 8 nucleotides match TRBD2. CDR1 LGHNA and CDR2 YSLEER come from the germline V gene. The CDR3 contains 16 residues. The V segment lost 0 bases and the J segment 2 bases; nucleotides outside the gene matches: 6. In DNA, the CDR3 is TGCGCCAGCAGCCAAGAGGGGAGCGGGGGAGCCTACGAGCAGTACTTC. Translation: CASSQEGSGGAYEQYF.

The rearrangement links TRBV21-1 to TRBJ2-6; the DNA was not compared with TRBD2, the D call given in the table. TRBV21-1 is a listed pseudogene. The CDR3 totals 21 residues. In DNA, the CDR3 is TGTGCCAGCAGCAAATCGGGGGATTGTACCTTTCGGGGCTCTGGGGCCAACGTCCTGACTTTC. Encoded protein: CASSKSGDCTFRGSGANVLTF.

The J gene is TRBJ2-3, the V gene TRBV2; possibly TRBD2 for D (6 bases). The CDR3 has 14 residues. Germline-derived CDR1 and CDR2 are SNHLY and FYNNEI. The V end was cut by 6 bases, the J end by 5 bases, with 15 bases between. The CDR3 region has the DNA TGTGCCAGCAGGGGGACTCCCCCGGGAGATACGCAGTATTTT. Amino acid sequence: CASRGTPPGDTQYF.

This rearrangement joins TRBV10-3 to TRBJ2-3, with D possibly matching TRBD2 (5 bases). The V gene's germline CDR1 is ENHRY and CDR2 SYGVKD. V lost 2 bases and J lost 3, with 12 bases in between. The CDR3 spans 15 residues. The CDR3 DNA reads TGTGCCATCAGTGAGACGGGGAGTCGGACAGATACGCAGTATTTT. As protein: CAISETGSRTDTQYF.

This clone was counted a single time. The V and J genes are TRBV5-6 and TRBJ2-3; maybe TRBD1 (5 bases). CDR3 length equals 14 residues. V lost 3 bases to trimming and J lost 6 bases, with 14 bases between them. Germline V lookup: CDR1 SGHDT, CDR2 YYEEEE. CDR3 sequence (DNA): TGTGCCAGCAGCTCCAAAAGGGGCGCTGATACGCAGTATTTT. Translating it yields CASSSKRGADTQYF.

The chain couples TRBV7-2 to TRBJ1-5; D is uncertain. CDR1 and CDR2 from the germline V gene are SGHTA and FQGNSA. V shed 4 bases and J shed 4 bases, with 17 bases lying between them. The CDR3 is made up of 16 amino acids. The CDR3 loop is CASSSLSGGQNQPQHF. CDR3 nucleotide sequence: TGTGCCAGCAGCTCCCTGTCTGGAGGGCAGAATCAGCCCCAGCATTTT.

V gene TRBV7-8 combines with J gene TRBJ1-1; D unresolved. The CDR3 runs 15 residues. Germline V gene lookup returns CDR1 SGHVS and CDR2 FQNEAQ. Trimming removed 0 bases at V and 5 bases at J, with 13 bases between. The CDR3 DNA is TGTGCCAGCAGCTTAGCCTCGCGTGGAGGGACTGAAGCTTTCTTT. Translating gives CASSLASRGGTEAFF.

This clone came up once. The chain is built from TRBV6-2 or TRBV6-3 and TRBJ1-2; possibly TRBD1 for D (6 bases). The CDR3 is made up of 13 amino acids. The V gene lost 2 bases and the J gene lost 3 bases, with 7 bases spanning the gap. Germline CDR1 is MNHEY and CDR2 is SVGEGT. The CDR3 loop reads CASSYEGDYGYTF. The CDR3 nucleotides read TGTGCCAGCAGTTACGAGGGGGACTATGGCTACACCTTC.